This T cell receptor beta chain originates from a study of post-analysis software for immune sequencing data. Notes on the study in general: Controls had significantly higher normalized Chao1 diversity than multiple sclerosis patients. F measure grouped same-batch samples tightly together. There were five or six TRBV segments more frequent in patients than controls, and TRBV5-6, TRBV5-1 and TRBV20-1 were among them.

The CDR3 spans 14 residues. The germline V gene encodes CDR1 SQVTM and CDR2 ANQGSEA. V was shortened by 4 bases and J by 0 bases, with 9 bases between the two germline ends. Turning to this clonotype: Antigen: not known.

Presence of unique molecular identifiers characterized the TCR beta cDNA libraries. It was from approximately 0.91 to 9.4 million T cells that some 470,000 cDNA molecules came. One entry per CDR3 protein results from TCRdb running MiXCR on the PCR reads. The sample records roughly 650,000 distinct CDR3 sequences, about 60% being singletons. Sequenced material: blood. The chain employs TRBV29-1 and TRBJ2-2; D ambiguous. The receptor comes from a girl aged 2 to 9 with multiple sclerosis. The CDR3 loop reads CSVGRSTNTGELFF. CDR3 DNA sequence: TGCAGCGTTGGCAGGAGCACGAACACCGGGGAGCTGTTTTTT.